This TCR beta chain was obtained from a study of T-cell reconstitution after alpha-beta-depleted transplantation in children (dated by TCRdb to between 2015 and 2016). The study in broad terms: Using TCR repertoire profiling, the study quantitatively followed how T-cell immune reconstitution unfolded in children after TCRalphabeta/CD19-depleted allogeneic hematopoietic cell transplantation. What the study reported, not specific to this receptor: Apparently early alphabetaT-cell count recovery about two months after transplant reportedly relied on only several hundred rapidly expanded clones derived from non-depleted graft cells. In some patients, the high TCRbeta diversity seen at day 60 was put down to recipient T cells and intrathymic progenitors that had survived conditioning. Over subsequent months, a decline in hyperexpanded clone frequencies was noted, and after one year, T-cell counts and TCRbeta diversity were mostly ascribed to newly produced T cells.

In the paper's terms, the treatment or condition label means: allogeneic hematopoietic cell transplantation with graft depleted of TCRalphabeta T cells and CD19 B cells. The children who served as transplant recipients had been given grafts of TCRalphabeta/CD19-depleted allogeneic hematopoietic cells. The library was built by means of PCR. Sequencer: Illumina HiSeq 2500. TCR libraries were prepared with molecular barcoding, using unique molecular identifiers to normalize TCRbeta repertoire quantification. TCRdb applied fastp at Q25 and MiXCR to the public reads, then kept only in-frame beta chains. Rows are combined by CDR3 protein, so each entry shows the most common genes and DNA. The sample profile shows approximately 130,000 distinct CDR3 sequences; 9.7% of them were found once. Of the sample, around 24% is held by the ten largest clones. The junction shows trimming of 6 bases on V and 2 bases on J, and the gene matches do not reach 3 bases of it. The germline V gene (reference sequence) sets CDR1 to MNHEY and CDR2 to SMNVEV. From cysteine to phenylalanine, the CDR3 is 15 amino acids long. The CDR3 DNA has 45 bases and is translated from base 1.

The table lists this clonotype with a few counts. Its antigen is unknown. Per-nucleotide qualities are absent, and no much larger clonotype sits a single base away. This chain joins TRBV27 to TRBJ2-2, and TRBD1 aligns with 10 junction nucleotides. The source is a girl less than two years old who had a stem cell transplant for combined immunodeficiency, so the T cells may come from the graft donor. Sample: PBMCs, mostly from graft donor cells, taken 180 days after TCRalphabeta/CD19-depleted stem cell transplant. The CDR3 region: CASRGTGVNTGELFF. The base sequence is TGTGCCAGCAGGGGGACAGGGGTTAACACCGGGGAGCTGTTTTTT.